This TCR beta chain was found in a study of T cell responses to AZD1222 COVID-19 vaccine (dated by TCRdb to 2020 to 2022). Background for the entire study: AZD1222 recipients with second doses at about 4 weeks or about 12 weeks were pooled, because spike-specific TCR depth and breadth did not differ between schedules. TCR sequencing covered 233 trial participants: 200 to 220 given two doses of AZD1222 and approximately 26 given two doses of MenACWY control vaccine. Trial participants were enrolled by age into 18-55, 56-69 and 70-plus year subgroups, with about 150, 28 and 57 TCR-sequenced participants respectively. General findings and caveats noted by the study authors: The whole spike protein was spanned by vaccine-associated CD4 TCRs, and dominant responses were seen in regions 160-218 and 743-854. Participants were mostly white British, with more females than males. The authors suggested clonal diversity may have been underestimated. Conclusions about previously exposed vaccinees are limited because only five to seven AZD1222 recipients were SARS-CoV-2 seropositive at baseline. In the small 56-69-year group, the increase in depth fell short of significance, most likely because of low power. After two AZD1222 doses, spike-specific TCR breadth and depth were significantly higher than at day 0 and than in MenACWY recipients. Because no day 14 peak-response samples were available, the repertoires could be characterized only after the peak T cell response. Epitopes outside the regions mutated in the B.1.351 and B.1.1.7 variants were reportedly recognized by nearly half of the unique spike-specific TCRs.

Of note for this clone: This receptor's antigen is unknown. Base qualities are not at hand, and no much larger clone is one base apart.

The sample's time point, from its label and the paper: baseline before first vaccination. Vaccinee samples were obtained from the UK trials COV001 and COV002, which included a single-blind randomized controlled phase 2/3 trial of AZD1222 (ChAdOx1 nCoV-19) in healthy adults. For TCRbeta chain sequencing, PBMC samples from trial participants were taken at day 0 and at day 28 after the second dose. For this chain, trimming is 0 bases at the V end and 5 bases at the J end, and the number of junction bases without a gene match is 8. The germline V gene provides CDR1 SGDLS and CDR2 YYNGEE. Measured from the cysteine to the phenylalanine, the CDR3 is 16 residues long. Only CDR3 DNA remains: 48 bases, in frame from the first base. The CDR3 regions of human TCRbeta chains were analyzed by immunosequencing. The original methods were these. Repertoire TCRs were matched against a reference library of SARS-CoV-2-specific TCRs generated with the MIRA antigen-specificity platform. Breadth was defined as the fraction of unique TCRs that were SARS-CoV-2-associated. Depth was defined as the fraction of total T cells that were SARS-CoV-2-associated. Using the MIRA data, every spike-specific TCR was mapped to the spike region that the TCR reacted to and assigned to either a CD4 or a CD8 class. Log10-transformed breadth and depth values were compared by one-way ANOVA with Sidak's multiple comparisons tests. TCRdb took over this immuneACCESS table, retaining in-frame rearrangements with V and J assigned. Such tables are incomplete; in checked studies, under half of the missing clones stem from an unresolved V gene, and the remainder is unexplained. Clonal size and the V and J genes are those of that table, whereas D and trimming came from the DNA. A total of some 150,000 clones appear in this sample, about 93% of them only once. Of the sample, 0.95% to 1.5% is held by the ten largest clones.

The source of this sequence is an adult in good health. The chain uses TRBV9 and TRBJ2-5; 9 of the junction bases match TRBD2. The sequenced sample was peripheral blood, obtained on day 0 of AZD1222 vaccination. The DNA reads TGTGCCAGCAGCGTAGGGAGCGGGGGGTCCAGGGAGACCCAGTACTTC. Its translation is CASSVGSGGSRETQYF.